These 8 T cell receptor beta chains were sequenced from one sample in a study of cytomegalovirus exposure and HLA in healthy donors. PCR amplification relied on 60 Vbeta primers (plus 13 Jbeta primers). Profiling relied on immunoSEQ multiplex PCR, and the TCRdb table lists in-frame clones only, not all of them. The repertoire table contains around 210,000 clones. The sample comprised PBMCs. The receptors stem from a girl aged 2-9 years in good health and CMV-seropositive.

The chain uses TRBV7-9 and TRBJ1-3, with no clear D. Between the trimmed V and J ends, which lost 5 bases and 0 bases, there was a span of 8 bases. Germline CDR1 SEHNR, CDR2 FQNEAQ (reference sequence). CDR3 size: 14 residues. CDR3 residues: CASSELNSGNTIYF. CDR3 nucleotides: TGTGCCAGCAGCGAACTTAACTCTGGAAACACCATATATTTT.

In DNA form, the CDR3 reads TGTGCCAGCAGCACCTTTCTTAGCGGGAGGCGAGAGGACGAGCAGTACTTC. Translating it yields CASSTFLSGRREDEQYF. The J gene is TRBJ2-7, the V gene TRBV5-6; 10 bases agree with TRBD2. The CDR3 consists of 17 residues. Trimming took 4 bases from V and 5 from J; bases not matched to a gene: 15. Germline V gene sequence: CDR1 SGHDT, CDR2 YYEEEE.

The chain couples TRBV2 to TRBJ2-1, with D unclear. CDR3 size: 15 residues. The V end lost 4 bases, the J end lost 0 bases, and 10 bases lay between the germline ends. Germline CDR1 SNHLY, CDR2 FYNNEI. CDR3 residues: CASSAEIYSYNEQFF. The CDR3, as DNA: TGTGCCAGCAGTGCCGAGATTTACTCCTACAATGAGCAGTTCTTC.

The chain uses TRBV19 and TRBJ2-2; 16 positions agree with TRBD2. Germline V gene lookup returns CDR1 LNHDA and CDR2 SQIVND (reference sequence). After removal of 4 bases from V and 7 bases from J, the junction contained 9 bases not matched to a gene. This CDR3 contains 18 residues. CDR3 sequence: CASSKGLAGGPIGGELFF. The CDR3 coding sequence is TGTGCCAGTAGTAAGGGACTAGCGGGAGGGCCTATTGGCGGGGAGCTGTTTTTT.

The V gene is TRBV27, the J gene TRBJ1-4; D remains ambiguous. The CDR3 is 17 amino acids. Germline V gene sequence: CDR1 MNHEY, CDR2 SMNVEV (reference sequence). V lost 3 bases to trimming and J lost 0 bases, with 14 bases between them. CDR3 amino acids: CASSFEGVGTTNEKLFF. CDR3 nucleotide sequence: TGTGCCAGCAGTTTCGAGGGAGTGGGAACAACTAATGAAAAACTGTTTTTT.

The gene calls are TRBV6-1 and TRBJ1-2; no clear D gene. The CDR3 runs 13 residues. V lost 8 bases and J 5 bases, leaving 15 bases between the germline ends. Germline lookup yields CDR1 MNHNS and CDR2 SASEGT. CDR3 DNA sequence: TGTGCCAGCCAGACACTCTCGGGGTATGGCTACACCTTC. The encoded protein is CASQTLSGYGYTF.

The genes are TRBV6-5 and TRBJ1-4; TRBD1 might be the D (5 bases). In germline, CDR1 is MNHEY, CDR2 SVGAGI. The CDR3 length is 15 residues. V was cut by 4 bases and J by 8 bases, with 17 bases left in between. CDR3: CASSSTQGFGEKLFF. As DNA, the CDR3 is TGTGCCAGCAGTTCCACTCAGGGTTTTGGCGAAAAACTGTTTTTT.

V and J are TRBV27 and TRBJ2-7, with TRBD1 identical over 11 bases. This CDR3 is 15 amino acids long. The ends lost 5 bases at V and 4 bases at J; junction bases unmatched: 7. Germline V CDR1 and CDR2: MNHEY, SMNVEV (reference sequence). CDR3 sequence: CASSPHGQGAYEQYF. As DNA, the CDR3 is TGTGCCAGCAGTCCGCACGGACAGGGGGCATACGAGCAGTACTTC.